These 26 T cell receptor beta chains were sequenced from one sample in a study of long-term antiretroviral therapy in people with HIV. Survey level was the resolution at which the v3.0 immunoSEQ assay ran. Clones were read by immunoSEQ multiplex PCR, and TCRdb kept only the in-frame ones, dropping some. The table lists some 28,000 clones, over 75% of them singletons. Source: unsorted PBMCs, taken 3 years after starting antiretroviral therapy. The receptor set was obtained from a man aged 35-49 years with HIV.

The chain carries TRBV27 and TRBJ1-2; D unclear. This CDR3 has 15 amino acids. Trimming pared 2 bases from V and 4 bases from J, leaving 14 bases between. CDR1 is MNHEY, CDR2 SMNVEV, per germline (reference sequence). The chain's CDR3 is CASSLVGSGSYGYTF. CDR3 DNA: TGTGCCAGCAGTTTAGTGGGGAGTGGTAGCTATGGCTACACCTTC.

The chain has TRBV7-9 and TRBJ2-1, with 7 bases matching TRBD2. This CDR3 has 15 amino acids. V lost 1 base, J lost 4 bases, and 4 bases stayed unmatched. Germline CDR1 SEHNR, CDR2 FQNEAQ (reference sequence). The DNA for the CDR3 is TGTGCCAGCAGCTTAGGCGGGAGTATTTACAATGAGCAGTTCTTC. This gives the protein CASSLGGSIYNEQFF.

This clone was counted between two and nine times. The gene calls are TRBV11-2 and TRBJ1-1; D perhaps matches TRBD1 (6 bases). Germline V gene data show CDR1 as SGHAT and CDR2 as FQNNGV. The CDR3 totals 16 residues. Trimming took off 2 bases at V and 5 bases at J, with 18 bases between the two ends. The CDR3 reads CASSLQWGAVRTEAFF. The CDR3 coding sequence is TGTGCCAGCAGCTTACAATGGGGGGCGGTAAGGACTGAAGCTTTCTTT.

CDR3 nucleotide sequence: TGCGCCAGCAGCTTGTTGGGGGGGGGACGGTACAATGAGCAGTTCTTC. Protein product: CASSLLGGGRYNEQFF. This chain uses TRBV5-1 with TRBJ2-1, with TRBD2 identical over 7 bases. CDR1 SGHRS and CDR2 YFSETQ come from the germline V gene. V trimming: 1 base; J trimming: 4 bases; junction bases outside the gene matches: 8. CDR3 size: 16 residues.

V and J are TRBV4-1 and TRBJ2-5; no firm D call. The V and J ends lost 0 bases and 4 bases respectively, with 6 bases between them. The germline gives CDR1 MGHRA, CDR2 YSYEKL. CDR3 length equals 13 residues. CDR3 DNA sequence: TGCGCCAGCAGCCAAGAGGTATTAGAGACCCAGTACTTC. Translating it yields CASSQEVLETQYF.

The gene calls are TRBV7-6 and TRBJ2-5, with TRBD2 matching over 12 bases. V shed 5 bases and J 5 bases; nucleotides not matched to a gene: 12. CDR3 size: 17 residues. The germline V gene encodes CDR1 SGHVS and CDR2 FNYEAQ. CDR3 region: CASSTGLAGPYGETQYF. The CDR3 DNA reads TGTGCCAGCAGCACCGGACTAGCGGGACCGTACGGGGAGACCCAGTACTTC. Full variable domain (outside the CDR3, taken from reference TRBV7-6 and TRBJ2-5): GAGVSQSPRYKVTKRGQDVALRCDPISGHVSLYWYRQALGQGPEFLTYFNYEAQQDKSGLPNDRFSAERPEGSISTLTIQRTEQRDSAMYRCASSTGLAGPYGETQYFGPGTRLLVL.

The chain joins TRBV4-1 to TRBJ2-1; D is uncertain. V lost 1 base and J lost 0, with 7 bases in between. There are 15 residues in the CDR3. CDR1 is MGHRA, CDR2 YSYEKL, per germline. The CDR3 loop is CASSQGRSSYNEQFF. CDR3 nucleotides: TGCGCCAGCAGCCAAGGCCGGAGCTCCTACAATGAGCAGTTCTTC.

CDR3 bases: TGTGCCAGCAGCTTGGGGGACCCCATGAACACTGAAGCTTTCTTT. This translates into CASSLGDPMNTEAFF. The chain joins TRBV5-8 to TRBJ1-1, with D perhaps TRBD1 (5 bases). The CDR3 has 15 residues. Trimming shortened V by 0 bases and J by 0 bases, and 9 bases separated the two germline ends. Germline V gene data show CDR1 as SGHTS and CDR2 as YDEGEE. Supplemented by reference TRBV5-8 and TRBJ1-1, the full variable domain reads EAGVTQSPTHLIKTRGQQATLRCSPISGHTSVYWYQQALGLGLQFLLWYDEGEERNRGNFPPRFSGRQFPNYSSELNVNALELEDSALYLCASSLGDPMNTEAFFGQGTRLTVV.

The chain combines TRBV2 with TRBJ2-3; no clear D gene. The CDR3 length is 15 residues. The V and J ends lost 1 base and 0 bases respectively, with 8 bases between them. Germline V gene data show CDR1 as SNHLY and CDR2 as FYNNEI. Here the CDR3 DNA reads TGTGCCAGCAGTGAAGGTACAGCCAGCACAGATACGCAGTATTTT. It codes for CASSEGTASTDTQYF.

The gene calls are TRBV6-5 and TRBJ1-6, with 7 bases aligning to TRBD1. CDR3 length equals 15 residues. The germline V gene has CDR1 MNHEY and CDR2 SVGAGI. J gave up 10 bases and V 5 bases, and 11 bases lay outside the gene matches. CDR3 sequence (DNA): TGTGCCAGCAGTACACAGACAGGGCAGTACTCACCCCTCCACTTT. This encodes CASSTQTGQYSPLHF.

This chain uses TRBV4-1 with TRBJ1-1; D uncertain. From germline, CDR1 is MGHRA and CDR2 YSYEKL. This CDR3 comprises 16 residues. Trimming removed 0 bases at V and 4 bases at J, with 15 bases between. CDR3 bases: TGCGCCAGCAGCCAAGATCGAGGAGACCCAGGCACTGAAGCTTTCTTT. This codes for CASSQDRGDPGTEAFF.

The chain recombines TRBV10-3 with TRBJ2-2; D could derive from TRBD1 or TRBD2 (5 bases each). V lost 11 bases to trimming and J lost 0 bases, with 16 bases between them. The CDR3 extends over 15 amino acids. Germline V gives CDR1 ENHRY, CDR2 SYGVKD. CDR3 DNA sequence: TGTGCCGTTGGGATTTCGGGACCGAACACCGGGGAGCTGTTTTTT. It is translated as CAVGISGPNTGELFF.

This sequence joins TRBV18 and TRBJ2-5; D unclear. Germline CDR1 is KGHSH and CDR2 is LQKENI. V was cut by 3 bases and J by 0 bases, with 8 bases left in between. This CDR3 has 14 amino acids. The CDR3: CASSPTRYQETQYF. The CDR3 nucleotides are TGTGCCAGCTCACCTACCAGGTACCAAGAGACCCAGTACTTC. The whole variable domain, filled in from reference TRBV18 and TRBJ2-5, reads NAGVMQNPRHLVRRRGQEARLRCSPMKGHSHVYWYRQLPEEGLKFMVYLQKENIIDESGMPKERFSAEFPKEGPSILRIQQVVRGDSAAYFCASSPTRYQETQYFGPGTRLLVL.

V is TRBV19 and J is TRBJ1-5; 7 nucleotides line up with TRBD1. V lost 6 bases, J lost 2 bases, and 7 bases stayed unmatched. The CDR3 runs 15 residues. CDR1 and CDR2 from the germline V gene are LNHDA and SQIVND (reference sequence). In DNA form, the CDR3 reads TGTGCCAGTAGATTTGACAGGGCTGGCAATCAGCCCCAGCATTTT. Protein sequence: CASRFDRAGNQPQHF.

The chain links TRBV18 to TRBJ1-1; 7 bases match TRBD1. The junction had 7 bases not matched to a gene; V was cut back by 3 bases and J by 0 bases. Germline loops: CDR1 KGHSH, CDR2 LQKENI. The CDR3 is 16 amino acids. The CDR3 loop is CASSPLRDSLNTEAFF. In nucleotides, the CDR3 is TGTGCCAGCTCACCCCTCCGGGACAGTTTGAACACTGAAGCTTTCTTT.

CDR3 nucleotides: TGTGCCAGCAGCTCGGACAGCAACAATCAGCCCCAGCATTTT. As protein: CASSSDSNNQPQHF. The chain couples TRBV7-8 to TRBJ1-5, with D perhaps TRBD1 (6 bases). CDR3 length: 14 amino acids. Trimming shortened V by 4 bases and J by 3 bases, and 10 bases separated the two germline ends. The germline V gene has CDR1 SGHVS and CDR2 FQNEAQ. The variable domain in full, completed from reference TRBV7-8 and TRBJ1-5, reads GAGVSQSPRYKVAKRGQDVALRCDPISGHVSLFWYQQALGQGPEFLTYFQNEAQLDKSGLPSDRFFAERPEGSVSTLKIQRTQQEDSAVYLCASSSDSNNQPQHFGDGTRLSIL.

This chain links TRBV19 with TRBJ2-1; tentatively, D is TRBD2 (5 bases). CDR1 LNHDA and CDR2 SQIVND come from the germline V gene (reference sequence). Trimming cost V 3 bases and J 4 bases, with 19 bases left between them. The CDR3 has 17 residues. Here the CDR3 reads CASSIRWAGGVYNEQFF. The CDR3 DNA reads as TGTGCCAGTAGTATCCGGTGGGCGGGCGGAGTTTACAATGAGCAGTTCTTC.

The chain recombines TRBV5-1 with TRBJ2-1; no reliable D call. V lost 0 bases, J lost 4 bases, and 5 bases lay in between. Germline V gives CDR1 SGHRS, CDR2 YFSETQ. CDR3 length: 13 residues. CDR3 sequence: CASSLDPYNEQFF. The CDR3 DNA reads TGCGCCAGCAGCTTGGATCCGTACAATGAGCAGTTCTTC. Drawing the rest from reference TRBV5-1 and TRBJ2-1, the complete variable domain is KAGVTQTPRYLIKTRGQQVTLSCSPISGHRSVSWYQQTPGQGLQFLFEYFSETQRNKGNFPGRFSGRQFSNSRSEMNVSTLELGDSALYLCASSLDPYNEQFFGPGTRLTVL.

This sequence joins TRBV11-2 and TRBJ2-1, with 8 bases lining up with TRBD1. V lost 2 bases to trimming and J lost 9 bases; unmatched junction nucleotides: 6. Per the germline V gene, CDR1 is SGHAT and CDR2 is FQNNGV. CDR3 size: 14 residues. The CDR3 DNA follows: TGTGCCAGCAGCTTAAACAGGGGGAGTAGTGAGCAGTTCTTC. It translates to CASSLNRGSSEQFF.

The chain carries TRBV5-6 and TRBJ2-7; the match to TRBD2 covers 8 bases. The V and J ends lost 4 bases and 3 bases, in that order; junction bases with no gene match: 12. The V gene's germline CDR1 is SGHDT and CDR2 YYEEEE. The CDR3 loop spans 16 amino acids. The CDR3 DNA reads TGTGCCAGCAGCGTGCCGGGACTAGGATTACACTACGAGCAGTACTTC. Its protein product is CASSVPGLGLHYEQYF.

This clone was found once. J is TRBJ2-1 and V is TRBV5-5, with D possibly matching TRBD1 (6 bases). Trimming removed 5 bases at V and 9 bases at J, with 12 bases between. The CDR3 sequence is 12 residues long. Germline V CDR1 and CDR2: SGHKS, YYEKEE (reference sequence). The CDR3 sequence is CASRSQGGEQFF. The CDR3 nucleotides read TGTGCCAGCAGGTCACAAGGGGGTGAGCAGTTCTTC.

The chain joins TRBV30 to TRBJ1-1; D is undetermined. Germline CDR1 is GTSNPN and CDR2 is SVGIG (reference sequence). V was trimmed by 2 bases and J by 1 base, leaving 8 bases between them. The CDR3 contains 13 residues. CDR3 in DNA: TGTGCCTGGAGTAAGGGCCCGAACACTGAAGCTTTCTTT. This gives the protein CAWSKGPNTEAFF.

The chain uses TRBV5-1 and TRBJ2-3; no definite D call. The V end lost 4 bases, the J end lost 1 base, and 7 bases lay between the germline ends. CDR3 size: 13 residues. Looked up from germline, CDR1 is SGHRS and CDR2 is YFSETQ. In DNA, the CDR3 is TGCGCCAGCAGCCTACCTCGCACAGATACGCAGTATTTT. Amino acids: CASSLPRTDTQYF.

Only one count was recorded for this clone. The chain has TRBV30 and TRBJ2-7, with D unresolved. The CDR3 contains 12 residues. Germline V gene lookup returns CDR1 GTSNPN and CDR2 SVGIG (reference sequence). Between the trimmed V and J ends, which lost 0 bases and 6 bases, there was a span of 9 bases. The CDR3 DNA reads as TGTGCCTGGAGTGTAGGGCCCTCCGAGCAGTACTTC. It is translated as CAWSVGPSEQYF.

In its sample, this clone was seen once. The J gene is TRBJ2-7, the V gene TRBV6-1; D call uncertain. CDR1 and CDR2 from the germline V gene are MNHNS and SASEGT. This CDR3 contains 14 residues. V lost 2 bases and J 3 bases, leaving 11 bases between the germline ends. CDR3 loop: CASSEIEWNYEQYF. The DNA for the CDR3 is TGTGCCAGCAGTGAAATTGAGTGGAACTACGAGCAGTACTTC.

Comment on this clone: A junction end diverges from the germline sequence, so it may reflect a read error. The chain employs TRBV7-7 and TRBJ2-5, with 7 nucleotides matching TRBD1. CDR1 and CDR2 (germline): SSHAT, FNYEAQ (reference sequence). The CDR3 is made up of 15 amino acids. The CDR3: CASSLQGMGKETQYF. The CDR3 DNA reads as TGTGCTAGCAGTCTACAGGGGATGGGTAAAGAGACCCAGTACTTC.